One and the same sample provided the 31 T cell receptor beta chains below, sequenced in a study of shared clonotypes between healthy human individuals (TCRdb year 2020). The library was produced with the immunoSEQ multiplex PCR assay. In TCRdb, the immuneACCESS table is reduced to in-frame sequences with V and J assigned. These tables do not hold every clone; where another copy was compared, an unresolved V gene accounts for under half, and the others remain unexplained. This sample comprises 2.3 million or so clones, over 85% of them detected only once. The ten largest clones capture 0.35% to 0.45% of the sample. The sample comprised naive CD4+ T cells from PBMCs. The sample's cell subset or site label, decoded: CD45RA+ positively selected. All receptors come from a man younger than 30 in good health. Some clones in this sample may be carry-over from other donors' samples.

The chain has TRBV5-1 and TRBJ2-4; D assignment may be TRBD1 or TRBD2 (6 bases each). CDR1 is SGHRS, CDR2 YFSETQ, per germline. The length of the CDR3 is 15 residues. The V gene lost 0 bases and the J gene lost 8 bases, with 15 bases spanning the gap. For the CDR3, the DNA is TGCGCCAGCAGCTTGGCCTCGGGGGCGAAGGACATTCAGTACTTC. Protein: CASSLASGAKDIQYF.

The chain recombines TRBV5-6 with TRBJ1-3; no reliable D call. Trimming took off 4 bases at V and 0 bases at J, with 20 bases between the two ends. Germline values: CDR1 SGHDT, CDR2 YYEEEE. CDR3 length: 18 amino acids. CDR3 residues: CASSLWWASMNSGNTIYF. CDR3 sequence (DNA): TGTGCCAGCAGCCTTTGGTGGGCCAGTATGAACTCTGGAAACACCATATATTTT.

Turning to this clone: The same CDR3 is also encoded by other DNA sequences in this sample. The chain has TRBV28 and TRBJ1-1; weak D call: TRBD1 (6 bases). Germline CDR1 is MDHEN and CDR2 is SYDVKM. Trimming stripped 8 bases from V and 3 bases from J, with 13 bases between. This CDR3 has 13 residues. CDR3 protein: CASSGGGDTEAFF. CDR3 nucleotides: TGTGCCAGCTCTGGAGGGGGGGACACTGAAGCTTTCTTT.

The J gene is TRBJ2-3, the V gene TRBV4-3, with D tentatively TRBD2 (5 bases). CDR1 is LGHNA and CDR2 is YSLEER in the germline V gene. Deletions cut 1 base from V and 2 bases from J, with 13 bases between. This CDR3 has 16 amino acids. The CDR3 sequence is CASSQGRARLTDTQYF. Written as DNA, the CDR3 is TGCGCCAGCAGCCAAGGGCGGGCTAGGCTCACAGATACGCAGTATTTT.

The rearrangement joins TRBV5-1 to TRBJ2-7; TRBD1 is a possible D gene (6 bases). The CDR3 has 16 residues. V gave up 0 bases and J gave up 3 bases, with 16 bases separating them. The V gene's germline CDR1 is SGHRS and CDR2 YFSETQ. This CDR3 reads CASSLGPQGHSYEQYF. Here the CDR3 DNA reads TGCGCCAGCAGCTTGGGCCCTCAGGGGCACAGCTACGAGCAGTACTTC.

The chain uses TRBV7-6 and TRBJ2-5, with no clear D. CDR3 length: 15 residues. V lost 1 base and J lost 2, with 11 bases in between. Germline assignment: CDR1 SGHVS and CDR2 FNYEAQ. The chain's CDR3 is CASSLESYRQETQYF. DNA for the CDR3: TGTGCCAGCAGCTTAGAGTCTTACAGACAAGAGACCCAGTACTTC.

The chain uses TRBV6-1 and TRBJ2-5; 7 bases align to TRBD1. This CDR3 is built from 14 residues. Germline V CDR1 and CDR2: MNHNS, SASEGT. V lost 5 bases, J lost 3 bases, and 6 bases stayed unmatched. The CDR3 region is CASSRSDREETQYF. For the CDR3, the DNA is TGTGCCAGCAGTAGGAGCGACAGGGAAGAGACCCAGTACTTC.

This chain uses TRBV15 with TRBJ2-1; 9 nucleotides match TRBD1. The germline V gene encodes CDR1 LNHNV and CDR2 YYDKDF (reference sequence). This CDR3 comprises 16 residues. V lost 6 bases to trimming and J lost 4 bases; unmatched junction nucleotides: 10. The CDR3 DNA reads as TGTGCCACCAGAGAGGGACAGGGCAGTTTTTACAATGAGCAGTTCTTC. It encodes CATREGQGSFYNEQFF.

The rearrangement links TRBV7-8 to TRBJ1-4; 9 nucleotides agree with TRBD1. This CDR3 is 16 amino acids long. Germline assignment: CDR1 SGHVS and CDR2 FQNEAQ. V was pared by 5 bases and J by 3 bases, with 7 bases of the junction left unmatched. CDR3 region: CASSPRRDRANEKLFF. As DNA, the CDR3 is TGTGCCAGCAGCCCCCGGCGGGACAGGGCTAATGAAAAACTGTTTTTT.

This rearrangement joins TRBV20-1 to TRBJ1-1; D is undetermined. Germline CDR1 reads DFQATT; CDR2 reads SNEGSKA (reference sequence). The V end lost 5 bases, the J end lost 11 bases, and 15 bases lay between the germline ends. The CDR3 runs to 11 residues. CDR3 DNA: TGCAGTGCTCCCGTACCTATGTTGGCTTTCTTT. Encoded protein: CSAPVPMLAFF.

This chain joins TRBV6-6 and TRBJ1-1; D gene uncertain. Germline lookup yields CDR1 MNHNY and CDR2 SVGAGI (reference sequence). Trimming removed 6 bases from V and 2 bases from J, with 10 bases in between. The CDR3 sequence is 13 residues long. CDR3 loop: CASSWTPNTEAFF. Written as DNA, the CDR3 is TGTGCCAGCAGCTGGACCCCTAACACTGAAGCTTTCTTT.

J is TRBJ2-4 and V is TRBV19; D may be TRBD1 or TRBD2 (5 bases each). CDR3 length: 14 residues. Trimming removed 7 bases at V and 9 bases at J, with 19 bases between. The germline gives CDR1 LNHDA, CDR2 SQIVND (reference sequence). The CDR3 reads CASNQDSAQGIQYF. For the CDR3, the DNA is TGTGCCAGTAACCAGGACTCCGCGCAGGGCATTCAGTACTTC.

The DNA of the CDR3 is TGTGCCAGCAGCCCAACCTGGGGAGGGATCGCCGGGGAGCTGTTTTTT. Protein sequence: CASSPTWGGIAGELFF. V usage is TRBV7-2 and J usage is TRBJ2-2, with 7 bases lining up with TRBD2. Germline trimming cut 5 bases from V and 6 bases from J; bases unmatched to any gene: 12. Germline CDR1 is SGHTA and CDR2 is FQGNSA. This CDR3 has 16 residues.

The rearrangement joins TRBV19 to TRBJ2-2; 11 nucleotides match TRBD1. Germline V gene data show CDR1 as LNHDA and CDR2 as SQIVND (reference sequence). J gave up 3 bases and V 10 bases, and 16 bases lay outside the gene matches. The CDR3 runs to 18 residues. CDR3 in amino acids: CATQRDRGLSRDTGELFF. CDR3 nucleotide sequence: TGTGCCACCCAAAGGGACAGGGGGTTAAGCAGGGACACCGGGGAGCTGTTTTTT.

CDR3 DNA sequence: TGTGCCAGCACCGCCGGGCAGGGGAGCTACGAGCAGTACTTC. Its translation: CASTAGQGSYEQYF. The chain recombines TRBV9 with TRBJ2-7, with a tentative D call TRBD1 (6 bases). The CDR3 totals 14 residues. Germline values: CDR1 SGDLS, CDR2 YYNGEE. The V end was cut by 6 bases, the J end by 3 bases, with 16 bases between.

This chain joins TRBV10-3 and TRBJ2-1, with 11 positions matching TRBD2. The length of the CDR3 is 15 residues. The germline CDR1 and CDR2 sequences are ENHRY and SYGVKD. V was pared by 6 bases and J by 6 bases, with 7 bases of the junction left unmatched. CDR3 protein: CAIRPTSGSFNEQFF. The CDR3 DNA reads TGTGCCATCAGGCCCACTAGCGGGAGCTTCAATGAGCAGTTCTTC.

As for this clone: This sample includes further DNA sequences coding for the same CDR3. The chain links TRBV5-1 to TRBJ2-3, with TRBD2 matching 9 bases. Germline V gene data show CDR1 as SGHRS and CDR2 as YFSETQ. The CDR3 has 15 residues. V lost 3 bases and J lost 6; bases outside the gene matches: 8. The CDR3 reads CASSSRTSEADTQYF. The CDR3 nucleotides read TGCGCCAGCAGCTCCCGGACTAGCGAGGCGGATACGCAGTATTTT.

The chain couples TRBV5-1 to TRBJ2-2; 13 bases are shared with TRBD2. The CDR3 length is 17 residues. Germline V lookup: CDR1 SGHRS, CDR2 YFSETQ. Trimming at V came to 4 bases and at J to 6 bases, leaving 9 bases not matched to a gene. The CDR3 nucleotides are TGCGCCAGCAGCCCACCAGGACTAGCGGGAGTGGCCGGGGAGCTGTTTTTT. Amino acid sequence: CASSPPGLAGVAGELFF.

CDR3 bases: TGCGCCAGCAGCTTGGCGGGAGGGAGGGAAGAGACCCAGTACTTC. This translates into CASSLAGGREETQYF. This sequence joins TRBV5-1 and TRBJ2-5; 8 positions agree with TRBD2. Per germline, CDR1 SGHRS and CDR2 YFSETQ. CDR3 length: 15 residues. Trimming cost V 0 bases and J 3 bases; bases outside gene matches: 4.

This CDR3 is CASSPVGAHEQYF. For the CDR3, the DNA is TGTGCCAGCTCACCAGTAGGGGCCCACGAGCAGTACTTC. This chain links TRBV18 with TRBJ2-7, with D possibly being TRBD1 (5 bases). Trimming stripped 2 bases from V and 5 bases from J, with 10 bases between. The germline V gene has CDR1 KGHSH and CDR2 LQKENI. This CDR3 is built from 13 residues.

Only one count was recorded for this clone. The V and J genes are TRBV6-5 and TRBJ2-7; 10 bases map to TRBD1. This CDR3 has 15 amino acids. The junction had 2 bases not matched to a gene; V was cut back by 2 bases and J by 1 base. Germline V lookup: CDR1 MNHEY, CDR2 SVGAGI. CDR3 region: CASSYDRGPSYEQYF. The CDR3 nucleotides are TGTGCCAGCAGTTACGACAGGGGGCCTTCCTACGAGCAGTACTTC.

The genes are TRBV7-3 and TRBJ1-3; no firm D call. The CDR3 is 15 amino acids. With 0 bases removed from V and 0 bases from J, the gap between germline ends came to 6 bases. CDR1 and CDR2 (germline): SGHTA, FQGTGA. The CDR3 bases are TGTGCCAGCAGCTTAACACCAGGCTCTGGAAACACCATATATTTT. It codes for CASSLTPGSGNTIYF. Full variable domain (outside the CDR3, taken from reference TRBV7-3 and TRBJ1-3): GAGVSQTPSNKVTEKGKYVELRCDPISGHTALYWYRQSLGQGPEFLIYFQGTGAADDSGLPNDRFFAVRPEGSVSTLKIQRTERGDSAVYLCASSLTPGSGNTIYFGEGSWLTVV.

V is TRBV6-1 and J is TRBJ2-1; D might be TRBD1 or TRBD2, each matching 5 bases. CDR1 is MNHNS, CDR2 SASEGT, per germline. This CDR3 is 15 amino acids long. Trimming took off 7 bases at V and 7 bases at J, with 20 bases between the two ends. CDR3: CASTPTQGAGNEQFF. CDR3 nucleotides: TGTGCCAGCACCCCAACCCAGGGAGCAGGTAATGAGCAGTTCTTC.

The gene calls are TRBV5-1 and TRBJ1-5; D is undetermined. The CDR3 length is 15 residues. Germline lookup yields CDR1 SGHRS and CDR2 YFSETQ. With 4 bases removed from V and 5 bases from J, the gap between germline ends came to 16 bases. DNA for the CDR3: TGCGCCAGCAGCCCTGGACCGACTCAGGATCAGCCCCAGCATTTT. This sequence encodes CASSPGPTQDQPQHF.

The CDR3 DNA reads as TGTGCCAGCCTTACCCCCGGGGGCTATGGCTACACCTTC. Amino acid sequence: CASLTPGGYGYTF. This sequence joins TRBV28 and TRBJ1-2; tentative D call: TRBD1 (5 bases). CDR3 length equals 13 residues. Germline V gene lookup returns CDR1 MDHEN and CDR2 SYDVKM. Trimming removed 8 bases at V and 4 bases at J, with 14 bases between.

This clone has more than one count but fewer than ten. The rearrangement links TRBV7-3 to TRBJ1-2; tentatively, D is TRBD1 (6 bases). The length of the CDR3 is 13 residues. V lost 2 bases and J 5 bases, leaving 9 bases between the germline ends. Germline loops: CDR1 SGHTA, CDR2 FQGTGA. The CDR3 sequence is CASSLLTGYGYTF. Here the CDR3 DNA reads TGTGCCAGCAGCTTATTGACAGGTTATGGCTACACCTTC.

The chain uses TRBV2 and TRBJ1-2, with 7 positions matching TRBD1. This CDR3 spans 12 amino acids. Trimming removed 10 bases from V and 8 bases from J; junction bases left unmatched: 10. The germline V gene has CDR1 SNHLY and CDR2 FYNNEI. The DNA of the CDR3 is TGTGCCACCCGCGGGACAGCTCGGGGCTACACCTTC. Translating gives CATRGTARGYTF.

The CDR3 nucleotides read TGTGCCAGCAGCCAACCAGGGGGCCCCTACGAGCAGTACTTC. Residues: CASSQPGGPYEQYF. The chain combines TRBV4-2 with TRBJ2-7; the match to TRBD1 covers 8 bases. Germline values: CDR1 LGHNA, CDR2 YNFKEQ. With V trimmed by 2 bases and J by 2 bases, 2 bases remained unmatched. The CDR3 is 14 residues long.

The chain employs TRBV7-9 and TRBJ1-1; 8 nucleotides agree with TRBD1. The CDR3 is 15 amino acids. Per germline, CDR1 SEHNR and CDR2 FQNEAQ (reference sequence). V gave up 6 bases and J gave up 5 bases; unmatched junction bases: 11. The CDR3 is CASRTGQAVGTEAFF. The CDR3 DNA reads as TGTGCCAGCAGGACGGGACAGGCCGTGGGGACTGAAGCTTTCTTT.

The chain combines TRBV5-4 with TRBJ1-2, with TRBD1 as a possible D gene (5 bases). CDR1 and CDR2 (germline): SGHNT, YYREEE (reference sequence). The V gene lost 4 bases and the J gene lost 3 bases, with 16 bases spanning the gap. CDR3 length equals 15 residues. The CDR3 reads CASSAPQGGDYGYTF. Written as DNA, the CDR3 is TGTGCCAGCAGCGCCCCCCAGGGAGGAGACTATGGCTACACCTTC. Variable domain in full (rest from reference TRBV5-4 and TRBJ1-2): ETGVTQSPTHLIKTRGQQVTLRCSSQSGHNTVSWYQQALGQGPQFIFQYYREEENGRGNFPPRFSGLQFPNYSSELNVNALELDDSALYLCASSAPQGGDYGYTFGSGTRLTVV.

With respect to this clone: At the DNA level, this CDR3 is encoded by other sequences in the same sample as well. The V gene is TRBV6-5, the J gene TRBJ2-3; D gene ambiguous. Trimming took off 0 bases at V and 0 bases at J, with 4 bases between the two ends. CDR1 and CDR2 (germline): MNHEY, SVGAGI. This CDR3 has 14 amino acids. Here the CDR3 DNA reads TGTGCCAGCAGTTACTCATCCAGCACAGATACGCAGTATTTT. This translates into CASSYSSSTDTQYF.